A single sample gave rise to the 28 T cell receptor beta chains below, sequenced in a study of shared clonotypes between healthy human individuals (dated by TCRdb to 2020 to 2021). CD8 naive samples were obtained by positive selection for CCR7 among CD45RO-negative cells, yielding a CD45RA+CCR7+ population from which TemRA cells were excluded. Library prep was done by the immunoSEQ multiplex PCR assay. This immuneACCESS table, as held by TCRdb, lists in-frame sequences with V and J called but not all clones. Of the missing ones, under half trace to an unresolved V gene in checked studies; the others have no known cause. The sample profile shows approximately 810,000 clones; about 92% of them were found once. The ten largest clones take up approximately 25% of the sample. Input material: naive CD8+ T cells sorted from blood. The cell subset or site label, as the study defines it: CD45RA+CCR7+. The receptors derive from a man aged 25 to 45 in good health.

This rearrangement joins TRBV15 to TRBJ2-3; 9 nucleotides match TRBD1. The J segment lost 4 bases and the V segment lost 8 bases, leaving 16 bases of the junction unmatched. Germline V gene lookup returns CDR1 LNHNV and CDR2 YYDKDF (reference sequence). The CDR3 is 17 residues long. CDR3 residues: CATGNSPGQGVPDTQYF. Here the CDR3 DNA reads TGTGCCACCGGGAACTCTCCGGGACAGGGTGTCCCAGATACGCAGTATTTT.

As regards this clone: At one of its ends the junction is not consistent with the germline gene, which may arise from a read error. The V call is TRBV7-7, the J call TRBJ2-1; 7 nucleotides match TRBD1. The germline V gene encodes CDR1 SSHAT and CDR2 FNYEAQ (reference sequence). The CDR3 is 13 amino acids. Here the CDR3 reads CASSHRGSNEQFF. In DNA, the CDR3 is TGTGCTAGCAGCCACAGGGGCTCCAATGAGCAGTTCTTC.

This CDR3 reads CASRQGSPEAFF. The CDR3 nucleotides are TGTGCCAGTCGACAGGGATCCCCTGAAGCTTTCTTT. The chain uses TRBV11-2 and TRBJ1-1; 7 positions agree with TRBD1. V lost 9 bases and J lost 6; bases outside the gene matches: 7. Germline V lookup: CDR1 SGHAT, CDR2 FQNNGV. The CDR3 length is 12 residues.

The chain has TRBV14 and TRBJ2-5, with D perhaps TRBD2 (6 bases). Germline CDR1 is SGHDN and CDR2 is FVKESK. Trimming pared 1 base from V and 4 bases from J, leaving 13 bases between. The CDR3 runs to 15 residues. The CDR3 coding sequence is TGTGCCAGCAGCCAAGTCCCGTGGGGGGTAGAGACCCAGTACTTC. Residues: CASSQVPWGVETQYF.

The V call is TRBV11-2, the J call TRBJ2-5; no definite D call. Trimming took 1 base from V and 1 from J, leaving 7 bases between them. Germline values: CDR1 SGHAT, CDR2 FQNNGV. CDR3 size: 14 residues. The CDR3 bases are TGTGCCAGCAGCTTAGGGTGGGCCCAAGAGACCCAGTACTTC. This translates into CASSLGWAQETQYF.

The CDR3 region is CASGLGGSGTGELFF. DNA for the CDR3: TGTGCTAGTGGTTTAGGCGGGAGCGGTACCGGGGAGCTGTTTTTT. The chain has TRBV12-5 and TRBJ2-2; 7 nucleotides match TRBD2. The CDR3 is 15 amino acids. In germline, CDR1 is LGHNT, CDR2 FRNRAP. Unmatched junction bases numbered 6, after V lost 3 bases and J lost 5 bases.

This clone has just one count. The rearrangement joins TRBV18 to TRBJ2-1, with D possibly being TRBD2 (7 bases). The CDR3 loop spans 15 amino acids. Germline CDR1 reads KGHSH; CDR2 reads LQKENI. Trimming left V 3 bases short and J 2 bases short, with 11 bases between. DNA of the CDR3: TGTGCCAGCTCACCGGGAGGGGGTCCCTACAATGAGCAGTTCTTC. This gives the protein CASSPGGGPYNEQFF.

V and J are TRBV25-1 and TRBJ1-2; 10 bases are a match to TRBD1. The V segment lost 4 bases and the J segment 4 bases; nucleotides outside the gene matches: 9. This CDR3 is 16 amino acids long. Per the germline V gene, CDR1 is MGHDK and CDR2 is SYGVNS. The chain's CDR3 is CASSGGQGDYGYGYTF. DNA of the CDR3: TGTGCCAGCAGTGGTGGACAGGGGGACTACGGCTATGGCTACACCTTC.

The rearrangement uses TRBV5-8 and TRBJ2-1; D call uncertain. Germline CDR1 and CDR2: SGHTS and YDEGEE. The CDR3 has 13 residues. The V end lost 0 bases, the J end lost 4 bases, and 5 bases lay between the germline ends. CDR3 coding DNA: TGTGCCAGCAGCTTGGTAGAGTACAATGAGCAGTTCTTC. This encodes CASSLVEYNEQFF.

This clone was observed a single time. V and J are TRBV5-1 and TRBJ2-1; D might be TRBD2 (5 bases). The CDR3 has 17 residues. Looked up from germline, CDR1 is SGHRS and CDR2 is YFSETQ. V was pared by 0 bases and J by 0 bases, with 13 bases between. CDR3 nucleotides: TGCGCCAGCAGCTTGGCCGCGCGTCGGGGCTCCTACAATGAGCAGTTCTTC. Translated: CASSLAARRGSYNEQFF.

The gene calls are TRBV4-1 and TRBJ1-4, with D maybe TRBD1 (6 bases). The CDR3 spans 15 residues. Germline CDR1 and CDR2: MGHRA and YSYEKL. The V end was cut by 0 bases, the J end by 8 bases, with 13 bases between. CDR3 DNA: TGCGCCAGCAGCCAAGAAGGAGGGGGTGGCGAAAAACTGTTTTTT. It is translated as CASSQEGGGGEKLFF.

The CDR3 here is CASSLVPRTSGRSTDTQYF. CDR3 DNA: TGTGCCAGCAGCTTAGTACCTCGGACTAGCGGGAGGAGCACAGATACGCAGTATTTT. V and J are TRBV7-9 and TRBJ2-3; 14 bases align to TRBD2. V shed 1 base, J shed 0 bases, and the junction held 6 bases outside the gene matches. The germline gives CDR1 SEHNR, CDR2 FQNEAQ (reference sequence). CDR3 length equals 19 residues.

The chain joins TRBV5-4 to TRBJ2-3; TRBD1 matches 9 bases. The CDR3 consists of 14 residues. The ends lost 4 bases at V and 4 bases at J; junction bases unmatched: 4. The germline V gene has CDR1 SGHNT and CDR2 YYREEE (reference sequence). The chain's CDR3 is CASSPRDRADTQYF. The CDR3 DNA follows: TGTGCCAGCAGCCCTAGGGACAGGGCAGATACGCAGTATTTT.

This clone was picked up one time. This may come from a read error, since a much larger clone is one base off. The chain uses TRBV11-3 and TRBJ2-7; D unclear. CDR1 SGHNT and CDR2 YENEEA come from the germline V gene. Trimming pared 1 base from V and 3 bases from J, leaving 4 bases between. The CDR3 covers 12 residues. As DNA, the CDR3 is TGTGCCAGCAGCTTAGGGTTCTACGAGCAGTACTTC. It encodes CASSLGFYEQYF.

The chain joins TRBV7-9 to TRBJ2-1; D is undetermined. The CDR3 runs 12 residues. CDR1 is SEHNR and CDR2 is FQNEAQ in the germline V gene (reference sequence). V was shortened by 4 bases and J by 7 bases, with 8 bases between the two germline ends. Here the CDR3 DNA reads TGTGCCAGCAGCTCGGCCGTGAATGAGCAGTTCTTC. This encodes CASSSAVNEQFF.

This clone was found once. CDR3 coding DNA: TGTGCCAGTAAGAGGACAGACAATGATGGCTACACCTTC. It encodes CASKRTDNDGYTF. The rearrangement joins TRBV19 to TRBJ1-2; possible D gene TRBD1, 6 bases. V lost 7 bases and J lost 6, with 15 bases in between. CDR1 is LNHDA and CDR2 is SQIVND in the germline V gene (reference sequence). CDR3 length equals 13 residues.

J is TRBJ1-1 and V is TRBV29-1; D call uncertain. V lost 7 bases and J lost 2, with 11 bases in between. Germline assignment: CDR1 SQVTM and CDR2 ANQGSEA. This CDR3 comprises 12 residues. The CDR3: CSALPLNTEAFF. The CDR3 DNA reads TGCAGCGCCCTCCCCCTAAACACTGAAGCTTTCTTT.

The chain couples TRBV13 to TRBJ2-7; 9 bases agree with TRBD1. Per the germline V gene, CDR1 is PRHDT and CDR2 is FYEKMQ (reference sequence). V trimming: 5 bases; J trimming: 3 bases; junction bases outside the gene matches: 5. CDR3 length: 14 amino acids. The CDR3 sequence is CASSEGQGLYEQYF. CDR3 sequence (DNA): TGTGCCAGCAGCGAAGGACAGGGGCTCTACGAGCAGTACTTC.

This clone was observed once. V is TRBV11-2 and J is TRBJ2-3; D is perhaps TRBD1 (6 bases). Germline CDR1 is SGHAT and CDR2 is FQNNGV. The length of the CDR3 is 16 residues. Trimming removed 5 bases at V and 4 bases at J, with 19 bases between. CDR3 nucleotides: TGTGCCAGCAGCCCCAGTTCAGGGGAATATGCAGATACGCAGTATTTT. Protein sequence: CASSPSSGEYADTQYF.

CDR3 nucleotides: TGTGCCAGCACCTTGGGGGGAGAGGGTCAGCCCCAGCATTTT. It is translated as CASTLGGEGQPQHF. The chain couples TRBV7-9 to TRBJ1-5, with TRBD1 as a possible D gene (5 bases). The CDR3 has 14 amino acids. Germline assignment: CDR1 SEHNR and CDR2 FQNEAQ (reference sequence). Trimming pared 7 bases from V and 6 bases from J, leaving 16 bases between.

This chain connects TRBV7-9 to TRBJ1-2, with D perhaps TRBD1 (6 bases). Deletions cut 5 bases from V and 4 bases from J, with 14 bases between. CDR3 length: 14 amino acids. The germline CDR1 and CDR2 sequences are SEHNR and FQNEAQ (reference sequence). The DNA of the CDR3 is TGTGCCAGCAGCGTGACTTTACAGGGCTATGGCTACACCTTC. It is translated as CASSVTLQGYGYTF.

The chain uses TRBV5-4 and TRBJ2-7, with 7 bases identical to TRBD1. CDR3 length: 15 residues. J lost 0 bases, V lost 3 bases, and 6 bases had no gene match. Germline V gives CDR1 SGHNT, CDR2 YYREEE (reference sequence). CDR3 protein: CASSSLGQSSYEQYF. CDR3 in DNA: TGTGCCAGCAGCTCCCTGGGACAGAGCTCCTACGAGCAGTACTTC.

The chain employs TRBV7-9 and TRBJ2-7; D not certain. With 5 bases removed from V and 0 bases from J, the gap between germline ends came to 11 bases. The CDR3 loop spans 14 amino acids. Germline V CDR1 and CDR2: SEHNR, FQNEAQ (reference sequence). The CDR3: CASSPIATSYEQYF. CDR3 DNA sequence: TGTGCCAGCAGCCCCATCGCGACCTCCTACGAGCAGTACTTC.

The V call is TRBV5-4, the J call TRBJ2-7; D is ambiguous. The CDR3 contains 14 residues. CDR1 and CDR2 from the germline V gene are SGHNT and YYREEE (reference sequence). V was pared by 4 bases and J by 0 bases, with 11 bases between. CDR3 in amino acids: CASSLGRSSYEQYF. CDR3 DNA sequence: TGTGCCAGCAGCCTCGGACGGAGCTCCTACGAGCAGTACTTC.

V and J are TRBV5-6 and TRBJ1-4; D is perhaps TRBD1 (5 bases). The CDR3 contains 16 residues. V gave up 4 bases and J gave up 4 bases, with 17 bases separating them. The germline gives CDR1 SGHDT, CDR2 YYEEEE. The CDR3 DNA reads TGTGCCAGCAGCGAACTGTCTGGGGCTAGTAATGAAAAACTGTTTTTT. Its translation is CASSELSGASNEKLFF.

The V call is TRBV7-9, the J call TRBJ2-5, with 15 nucleotides matching TRBD2. Per germline, CDR1 SEHNR and CDR2 FQNEAQ (reference sequence). J gave up 1 base and V 6 bases, and 6 bases lay outside the gene matches. This CDR3 spans 17 amino acids. In DNA, the CDR3 is TGTGCCAGCAGGAGGACTAGCGGGAGGGCCCCCCAAGAGACCCAGTACTTC. This codes for CASRRTSGRAPQETQYF.

This clone was recorded once. This sequence joins TRBV7-8 and TRBJ2-7, with 7 nucleotides matching TRBD2. This CDR3 has 14 residues. The junction had 7 bases not matched to a gene; V was cut back by 6 bases and J by 2 bases. Germline V gene data show CDR1 as SGHVS and CDR2 as FQNEAQ. The CDR3 protein is CASSSPGTTYEQYF. Here the CDR3 DNA reads TGTGCCAGCAGTTCGCCGGGGACTACCTACGAGCAGTACTTC.

This clone was observed a single time. This chain uses TRBV27 with TRBJ2-1; 10 bases agree with TRBD2. CDR1 is MNHEY, CDR2 SMNVEV, per germline (reference sequence). V gave up 4 bases and J gave up 10 bases; unmatched junction bases: 7. The length of the CDR3 is 14 residues. The CDR3 DNA reads as TGTGCCAGCAGTTCACGGACGACTAGCGGGGAGCAGTTCTTC. Encoded protein: CASSSRTTSGEQFF.